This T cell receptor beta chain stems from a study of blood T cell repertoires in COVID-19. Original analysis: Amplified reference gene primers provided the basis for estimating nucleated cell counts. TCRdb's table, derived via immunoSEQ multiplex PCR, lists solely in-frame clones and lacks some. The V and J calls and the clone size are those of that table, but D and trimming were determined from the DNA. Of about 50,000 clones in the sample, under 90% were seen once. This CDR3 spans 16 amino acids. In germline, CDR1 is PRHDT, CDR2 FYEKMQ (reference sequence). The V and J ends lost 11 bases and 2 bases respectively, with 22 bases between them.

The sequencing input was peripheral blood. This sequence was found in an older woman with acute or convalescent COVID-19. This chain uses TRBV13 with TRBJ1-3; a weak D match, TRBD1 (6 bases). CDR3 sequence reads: CAGSRGGLSAGNTIYF. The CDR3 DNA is TGTGCCGGTTCTCGTGGGGGCCTTTCAGCTGGAAACACCATATATTTT.